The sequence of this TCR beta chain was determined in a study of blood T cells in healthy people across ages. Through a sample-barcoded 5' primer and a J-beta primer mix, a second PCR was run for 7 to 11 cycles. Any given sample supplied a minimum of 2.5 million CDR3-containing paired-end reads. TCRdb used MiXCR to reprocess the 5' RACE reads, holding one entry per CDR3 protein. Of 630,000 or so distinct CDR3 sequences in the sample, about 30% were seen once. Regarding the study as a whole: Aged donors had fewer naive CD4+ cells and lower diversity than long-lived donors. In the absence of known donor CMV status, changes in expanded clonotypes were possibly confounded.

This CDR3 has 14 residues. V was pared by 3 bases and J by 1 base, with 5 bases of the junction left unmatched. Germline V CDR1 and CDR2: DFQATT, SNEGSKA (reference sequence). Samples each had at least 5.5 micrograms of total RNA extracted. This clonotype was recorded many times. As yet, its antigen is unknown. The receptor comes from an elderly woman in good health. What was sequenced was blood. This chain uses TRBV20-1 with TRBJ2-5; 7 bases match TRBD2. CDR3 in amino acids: CSASGRTFQETQYF. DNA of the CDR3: TGCAGTGCTAGCGGGAGGACATTCCAAGAGACCCAGTACTTC.